The entry that follows covers one T cell receptor beta chain sequence. Its antigen is not known. These data originate in a study of T cells in Graves' hyperthyroidism and ophthalmopathy. Study-level information: Peripheral blood specimens were obtained at initial diagnosis, prior to any treatment. Overall study results and limits: Before onset, by a median of 6.5 months, the model predicted ophthalmopathy.

These patients, aged 18 to 65, had recently diagnosed hyperthyroidism lasting under 2 months. Clinical symptoms, serum thyroxine, TRAb, thyroid ultrasound and orbital computed tomography informed diagnoses. Researchers took RNA transcripts and amplified the TCR beta CDR3 regions from them. The study used the HTBI primer set for a first-round RT-PCR of the TCR CDR3. TCRdb analysed the multiplex PCR reads with MiXCR anew, one entry per CDR3 protein. The sample contains roughly 740,000 distinct CDR3 sequences, about a sixth of which appear only once. The sequence was obtained from a man between 18 and 35 years old with Graves' hyperthyroidism. The specimen was blood.

CDR3 DNA sequence: TGTGCCATCAGTGGTCTTAAAGACTATGGCTACACCTTC. This sequence encodes CAISGLKDYGYTF. The chain recombines TRBV10-3 with TRBJ1-2; D gene ambiguous. CDR3 length equals 13 residues. Trimming cost V 4 bases and J 3 bases, with 9 bases left between them. In germline, CDR1 is ENHRY, CDR2 SYGVKD.